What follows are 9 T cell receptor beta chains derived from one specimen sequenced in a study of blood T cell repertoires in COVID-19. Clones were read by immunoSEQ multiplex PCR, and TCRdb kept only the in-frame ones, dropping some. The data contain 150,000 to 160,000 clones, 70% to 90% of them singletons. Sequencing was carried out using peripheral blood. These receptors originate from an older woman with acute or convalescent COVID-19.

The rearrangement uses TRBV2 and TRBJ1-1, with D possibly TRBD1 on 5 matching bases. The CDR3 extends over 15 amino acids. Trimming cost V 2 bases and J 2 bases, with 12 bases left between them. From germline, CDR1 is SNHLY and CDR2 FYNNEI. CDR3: CASSEQAGFNTEAFF. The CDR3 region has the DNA TGTGCCAGCAGTGAACAAGCAGGGTTCAACACTGAAGCTTTCTTT.

The CDR3 region is CASSSGAPETEAFF. CDR3 nucleotides: TGTGCCAGCAGCTCAGGGGCCCCTGAGACTGAAGCTTTCTTT. This rearrangement joins TRBV7-9 to TRBJ1-1; D possibly corresponds to TRBD1 (6 bases). Germline V gives CDR1 SEHNR, CDR2 FQNEAQ (reference sequence). This CDR3 is built from 14 residues. Trimming removed 4 bases from V and 5 bases from J, with 14 bases in between.

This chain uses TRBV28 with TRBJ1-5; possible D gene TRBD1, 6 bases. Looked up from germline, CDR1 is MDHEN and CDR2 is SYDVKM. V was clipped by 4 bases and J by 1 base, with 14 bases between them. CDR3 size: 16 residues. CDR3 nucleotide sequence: TGTGCCAGCAGTTGGGTACAGGGTAGGAGCAATCAGCCCCAGCATTTT. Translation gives CASSWVQGRSNQPQHF.

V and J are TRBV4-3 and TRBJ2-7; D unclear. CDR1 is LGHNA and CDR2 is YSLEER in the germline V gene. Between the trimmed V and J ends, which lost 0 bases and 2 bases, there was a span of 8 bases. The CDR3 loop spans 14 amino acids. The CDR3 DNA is TGCGCCAGCAGCCAAGATCGTTCTACCTACGAGCAGTACTTC. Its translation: CASSQDRSTYEQYF.

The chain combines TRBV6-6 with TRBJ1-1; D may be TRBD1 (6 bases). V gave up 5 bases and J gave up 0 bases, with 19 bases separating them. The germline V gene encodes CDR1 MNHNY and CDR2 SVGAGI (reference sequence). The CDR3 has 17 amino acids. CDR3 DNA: TGTGCCAGCAGTCCTCTGCGGGGGGCAGGAGTGAACACTGAAGCTTTCTTT. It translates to CASSPLRGAGVNTEAFF.

This CDR3 is CASSLTGGAVNEQFF. The CDR3 DNA is TGTGCCAGTAGCCTAACAGGGGGCGCCGTCAATGAGCAGTTCTTC. The rearrangement joins TRBV19 to TRBJ2-1, with 9 bases lining up with TRBD1. CDR1 and CDR2 (germline): LNHDA, SQIVND (reference sequence). The CDR3 spans 15 residues. Trimming at V came to 6 bases and at J to 6 bases, leaving 9 bases not matched to a gene.

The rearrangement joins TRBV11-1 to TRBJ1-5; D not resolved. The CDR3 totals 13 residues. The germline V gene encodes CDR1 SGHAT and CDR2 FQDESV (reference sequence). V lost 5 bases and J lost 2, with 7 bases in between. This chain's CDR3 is CASSGGGNQPQHF. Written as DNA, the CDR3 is TGTGCCAGCAGCGGAGGAGGCAATCAGCCCCAGCATTTT.

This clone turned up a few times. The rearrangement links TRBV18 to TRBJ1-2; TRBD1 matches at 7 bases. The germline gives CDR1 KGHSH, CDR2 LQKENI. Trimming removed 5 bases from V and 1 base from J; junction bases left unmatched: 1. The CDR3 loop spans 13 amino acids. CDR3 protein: CASSGQVNYGYTF. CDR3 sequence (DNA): TGTGCCAGCTCAGGACAGGTTAACTATGGCTACACCTTC.

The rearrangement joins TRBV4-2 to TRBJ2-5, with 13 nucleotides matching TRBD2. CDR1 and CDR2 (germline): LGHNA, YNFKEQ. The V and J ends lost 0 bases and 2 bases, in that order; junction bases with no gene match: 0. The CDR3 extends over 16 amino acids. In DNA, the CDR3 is TGTGCCAGCAGCCAAGAGGGACTAGCGGGGCAAGAGACCCAGTACTTC. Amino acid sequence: CASSQEGLAGQETQYF.